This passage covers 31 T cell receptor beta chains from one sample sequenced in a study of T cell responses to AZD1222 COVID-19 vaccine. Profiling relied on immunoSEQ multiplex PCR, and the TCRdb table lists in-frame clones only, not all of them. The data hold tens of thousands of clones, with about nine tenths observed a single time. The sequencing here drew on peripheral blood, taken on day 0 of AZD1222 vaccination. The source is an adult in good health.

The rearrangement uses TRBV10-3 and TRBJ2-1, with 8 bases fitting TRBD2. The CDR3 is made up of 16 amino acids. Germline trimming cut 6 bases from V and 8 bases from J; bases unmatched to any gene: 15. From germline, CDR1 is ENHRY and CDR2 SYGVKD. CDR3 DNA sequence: TGTGCCATCAGCTCGAGTAAGCGGGAGATTAGGGATGAGCAGTTCTTC. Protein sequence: CAISSSKREIRDEQFF.

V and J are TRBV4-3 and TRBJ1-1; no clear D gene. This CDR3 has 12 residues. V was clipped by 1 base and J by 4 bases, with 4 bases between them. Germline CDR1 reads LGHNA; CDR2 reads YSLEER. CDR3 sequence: CASSQGTTEAFF. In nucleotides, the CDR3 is TGCGCCAGCAGCCAAGGCACCACTGAAGCTTTCTTT.

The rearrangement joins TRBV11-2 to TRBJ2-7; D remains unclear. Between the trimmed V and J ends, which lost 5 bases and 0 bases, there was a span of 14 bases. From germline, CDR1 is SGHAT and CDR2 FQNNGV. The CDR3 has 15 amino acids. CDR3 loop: CASSESVPSSYEQYF. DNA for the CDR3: TGTGCCAGCAGCGAGTCAGTACCCAGCTCCTACGAGCAGTACTTC.

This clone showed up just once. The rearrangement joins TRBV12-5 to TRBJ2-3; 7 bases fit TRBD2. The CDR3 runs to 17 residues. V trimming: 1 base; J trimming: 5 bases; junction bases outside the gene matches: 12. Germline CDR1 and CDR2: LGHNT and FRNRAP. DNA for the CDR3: TGTGCTAGTGGTTTGGGTCCAATTGGGAGGGCCGAAGATACGCAGTATTTT. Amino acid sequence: CASGLGPIGRAEDTQYF.

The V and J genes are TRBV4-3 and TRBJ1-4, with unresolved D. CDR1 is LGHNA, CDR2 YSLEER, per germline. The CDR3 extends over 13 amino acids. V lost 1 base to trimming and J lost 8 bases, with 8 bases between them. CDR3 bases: TGCGCCAGCAGCCAAGGAGTCGAGGAAAAACTGTTTTTT. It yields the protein CASSQGVEEKLFF.

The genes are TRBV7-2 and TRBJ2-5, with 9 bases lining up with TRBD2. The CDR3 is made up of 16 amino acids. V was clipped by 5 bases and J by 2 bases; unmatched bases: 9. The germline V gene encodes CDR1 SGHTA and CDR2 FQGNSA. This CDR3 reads CASSPESGRRQETQYF. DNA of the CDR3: TGTGCCAGCAGCCCGGAAAGCGGGAGGAGGCAAGAGACCCAGTACTTC.

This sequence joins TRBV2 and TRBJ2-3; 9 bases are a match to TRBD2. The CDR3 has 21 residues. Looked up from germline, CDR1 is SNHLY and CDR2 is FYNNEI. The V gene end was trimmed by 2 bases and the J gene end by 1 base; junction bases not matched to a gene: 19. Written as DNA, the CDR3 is TGTGCCAGCAGTGAAAGGAATTCGAGGGGACTAGCCGGTGGGGGCACAGATACGCAGTATTTT. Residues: CASSERNSRGLAGGGTDTQYF.

CDR3 in amino acids: CASSSGQGAFSGTDTQYF. The DNA of the CDR3 is TGTGCCAGCAGCTCCGGACAGGGGGCCTTTTCTGGCACAGATACGCAGTATTTT. This chain uses TRBV11-3 with TRBJ2-3, with 11 bases fitting TRBD1. This CDR3 has 18 residues. The junction had 10 bases not matched to a gene; V was cut back by 4 bases and J by 1 base. In germline, CDR1 is SGHNT, CDR2 YENEEA. The variable domain in full, completed from reference TRBV11-3 and TRBJ2-3, reads EAGVVQSPRYKIIEKKQPVAFWCNPISGHNTLYWYLQNLGQGPELLIRYENEEAVDDSQLPKDRFSAERLKGVDSTLKIQPAELGDSAVYLCASSSGQGAFSGTDTQYFGPGTRLTVL.

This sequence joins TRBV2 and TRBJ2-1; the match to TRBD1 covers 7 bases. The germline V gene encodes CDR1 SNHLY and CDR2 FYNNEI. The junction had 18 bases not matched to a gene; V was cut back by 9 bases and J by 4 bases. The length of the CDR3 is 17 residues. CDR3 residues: CARHKTKGAFGYNEQFF. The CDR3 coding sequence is TGTGCCAGGCATAAAACAAAGGGGGCATTCGGTTACAATGAGCAGTTCTTC.

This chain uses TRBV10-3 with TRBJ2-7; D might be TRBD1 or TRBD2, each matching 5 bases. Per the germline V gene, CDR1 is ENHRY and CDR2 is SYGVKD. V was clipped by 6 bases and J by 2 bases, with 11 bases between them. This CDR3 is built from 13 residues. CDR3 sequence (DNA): TGTGCCATCAGGAGTGGGACCACCTACGAGCAGTACTTC. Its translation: CAIRSGTTYEQYF.

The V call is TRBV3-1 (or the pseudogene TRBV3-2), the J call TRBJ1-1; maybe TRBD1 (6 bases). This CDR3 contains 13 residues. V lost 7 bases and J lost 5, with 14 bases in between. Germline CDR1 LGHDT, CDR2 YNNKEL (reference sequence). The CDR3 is CASNTGTGTEAFF. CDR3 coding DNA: TGTGCCAGCAACACAGGGACCGGAACTGAAGCTTTCTTT.

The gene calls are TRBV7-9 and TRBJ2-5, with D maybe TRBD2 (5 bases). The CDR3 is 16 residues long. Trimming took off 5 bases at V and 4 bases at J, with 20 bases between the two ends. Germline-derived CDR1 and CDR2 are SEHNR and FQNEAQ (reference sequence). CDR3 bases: TGTGCCAGCAGCCCATCACTAGTACGCAACACAGAGACCCAGTACTTC. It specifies CASSPSLVRNTETQYF.

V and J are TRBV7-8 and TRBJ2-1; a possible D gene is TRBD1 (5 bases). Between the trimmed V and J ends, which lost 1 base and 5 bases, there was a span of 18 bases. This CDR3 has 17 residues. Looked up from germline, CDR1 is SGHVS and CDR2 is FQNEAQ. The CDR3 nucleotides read TGTGCCAGCAGCTTAGTAGGGGCAACCCCGTCGGACAATGAGCAGTTCTTC. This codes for CASSLVGATPSDNEQFF.

In nucleotides, the CDR3 is TGTGCCAGCAGCCAAGCACAGGGGTTGACCCTCCACTTT. It is translated as CASSQAQGLTLHF. The chain combines TRBV3-1 (or the pseudogene TRBV3-2) with TRBJ1-6, with 7 nucleotides matching TRBD1. Germline assignment: CDR1 LGHDT and CDR2 YNNKEL (reference sequence). This CDR3 has 13 residues. V was pared by 1 base and J by 14 bases, with 5 bases of the junction left unmatched.

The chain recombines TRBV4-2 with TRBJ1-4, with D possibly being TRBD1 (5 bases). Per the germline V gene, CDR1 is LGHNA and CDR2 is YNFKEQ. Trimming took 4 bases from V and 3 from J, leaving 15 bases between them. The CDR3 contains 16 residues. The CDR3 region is CASSPRGTSPNEKLFF. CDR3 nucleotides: TGTGCCAGCAGCCCCCGTGGGACCTCGCCTAATGAAAAACTGTTTTTT.

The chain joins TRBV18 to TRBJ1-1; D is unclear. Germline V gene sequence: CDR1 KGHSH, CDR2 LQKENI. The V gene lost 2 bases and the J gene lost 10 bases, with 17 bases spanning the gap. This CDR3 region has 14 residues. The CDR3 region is CASSPRATGLGAFF. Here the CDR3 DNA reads TGTGCCAGCTCACCAAGGGCGACGGGTCTTGGAGCTTTCTTT.

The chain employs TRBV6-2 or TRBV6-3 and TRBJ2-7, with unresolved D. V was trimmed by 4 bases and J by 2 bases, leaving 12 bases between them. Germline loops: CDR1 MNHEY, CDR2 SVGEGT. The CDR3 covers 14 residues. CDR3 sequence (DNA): TGTGCCAGCAGTTCCTTAGGGAACCCCTACGAGCAGTACTTC. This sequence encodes CASSSLGNPYEQYF.

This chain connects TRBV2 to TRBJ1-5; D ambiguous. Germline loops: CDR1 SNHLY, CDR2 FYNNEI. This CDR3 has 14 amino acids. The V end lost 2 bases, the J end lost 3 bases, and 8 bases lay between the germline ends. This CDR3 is CASSEIRINQPQHF. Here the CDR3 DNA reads TGTGCCAGCAGTGAAATCAGGATCAATCAGCCCCAGCATTTT.

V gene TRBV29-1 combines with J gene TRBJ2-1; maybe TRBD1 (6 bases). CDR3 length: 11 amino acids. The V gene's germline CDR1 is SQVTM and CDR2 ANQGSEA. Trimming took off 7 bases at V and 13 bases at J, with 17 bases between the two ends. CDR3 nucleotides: TGCAGCGGGGGTTTAGGGGACATTCAGTTCTTC. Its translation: CSGGLGDIQFF.

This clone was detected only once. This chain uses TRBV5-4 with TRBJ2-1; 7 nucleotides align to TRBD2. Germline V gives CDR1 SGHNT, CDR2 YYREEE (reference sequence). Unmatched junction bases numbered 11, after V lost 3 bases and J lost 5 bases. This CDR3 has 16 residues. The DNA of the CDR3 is TGTGCCAGCAGCTCGCCCGGCGGGGGACTTGACAATGAGCAGTTCTTC. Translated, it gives CASSSPGGGLDNEQFF.

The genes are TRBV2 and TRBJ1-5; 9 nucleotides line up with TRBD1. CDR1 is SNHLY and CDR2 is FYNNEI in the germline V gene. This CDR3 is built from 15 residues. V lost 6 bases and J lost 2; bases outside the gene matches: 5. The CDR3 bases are TGTGCCAGCAGATCGGACAGGGGTGGCAATCAGCCCCAGCATTTT. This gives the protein CASRSDRGGNQPQHF.

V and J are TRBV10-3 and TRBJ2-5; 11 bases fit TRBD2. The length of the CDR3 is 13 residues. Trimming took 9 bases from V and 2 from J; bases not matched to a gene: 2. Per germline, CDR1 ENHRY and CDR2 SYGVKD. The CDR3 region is CAIGTSGQETQYF. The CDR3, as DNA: TGTGCCATTGGGACTAGCGGACAAGAGACCCAGTACTTC.

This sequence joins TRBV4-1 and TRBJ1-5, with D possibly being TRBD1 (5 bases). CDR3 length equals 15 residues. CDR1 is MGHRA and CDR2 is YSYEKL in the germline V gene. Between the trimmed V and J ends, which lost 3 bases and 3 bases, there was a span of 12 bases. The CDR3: CASSQGSGPNQPQHF. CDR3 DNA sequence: TGCGCCAGCAGCCAGGGCTCGGGACCCAATCAGCCCCAGCATTTT.

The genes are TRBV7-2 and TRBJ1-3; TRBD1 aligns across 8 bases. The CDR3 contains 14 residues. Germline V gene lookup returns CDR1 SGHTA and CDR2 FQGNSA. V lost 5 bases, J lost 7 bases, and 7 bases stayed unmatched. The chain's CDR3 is CASSGLQGGNTIYF. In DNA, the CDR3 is TGTGCCAGCAGCGGACTACAGGGGGGCAACACCATATATTTT. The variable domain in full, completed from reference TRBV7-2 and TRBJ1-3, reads GAGVSQSPSNKVTEKGKDVELRCDPISGHTALYWYRQSLGQGLEFLIYFQGNSAPDKSGLPSDRFSAERTGGSVSTLTIQRTQQEDSAVYLCASSGLQGGNTIYFGEGSWLTVV.

CDR3 amino acids: CASSPSSREEFF. CDR3 nucleotide sequence: TGTGCCAGCTCACCAAGTTCCCGGGAGGAGTTCTTC. The V gene is TRBV18, the J gene TRBJ2-1; 7 bases align to TRBD2. The CDR3 totals 12 residues. After removal of 2 bases from V and 14 bases from J, the junction contained 6 bases not matched to a gene. The germline V gene encodes CDR1 KGHSH and CDR2 LQKENI.

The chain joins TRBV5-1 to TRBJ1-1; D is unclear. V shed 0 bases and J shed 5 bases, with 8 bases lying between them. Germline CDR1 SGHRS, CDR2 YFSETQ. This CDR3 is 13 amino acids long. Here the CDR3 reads CASSLAAGTEAFF. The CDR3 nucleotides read TGCGCCAGCAGCTTGGCCGCGGGGACTGAAGCTTTCTTT.

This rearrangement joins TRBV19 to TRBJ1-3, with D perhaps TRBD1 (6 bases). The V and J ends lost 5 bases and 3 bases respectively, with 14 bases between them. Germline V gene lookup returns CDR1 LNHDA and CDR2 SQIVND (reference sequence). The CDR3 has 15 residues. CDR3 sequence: CASSPGQYVGNTIYF. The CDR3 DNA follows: TGTGCCAGTAGTCCCGGACAGTATGTTGGAAACACCATATATTTT.

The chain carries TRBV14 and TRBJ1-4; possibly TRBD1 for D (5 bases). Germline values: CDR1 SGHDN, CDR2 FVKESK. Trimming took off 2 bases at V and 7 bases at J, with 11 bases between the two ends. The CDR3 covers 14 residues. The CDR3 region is CASSQSRAGEKLFF. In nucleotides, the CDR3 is TGTGCCAGCAGCCAATCCAGGGCGGGTGAAAAACTGTTTTTT.

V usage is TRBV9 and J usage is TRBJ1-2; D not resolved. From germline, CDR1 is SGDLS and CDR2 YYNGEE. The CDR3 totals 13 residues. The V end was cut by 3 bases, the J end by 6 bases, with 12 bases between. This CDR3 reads CASSARGSDGYTF. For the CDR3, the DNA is TGTGCCAGCAGCGCCCGGGGATCCGATGGCTACACCTTC. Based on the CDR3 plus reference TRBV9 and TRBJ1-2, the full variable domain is DSGVTQTPKHLITATGQRVTLRCSPRSGDLSVYWYQQSLDQGLQFLIQYYNGEERAKGNILERFSAQQFPDLHSELNLSSLELGDSALYFCASSARGSDGYTFGSGTRLTVV.

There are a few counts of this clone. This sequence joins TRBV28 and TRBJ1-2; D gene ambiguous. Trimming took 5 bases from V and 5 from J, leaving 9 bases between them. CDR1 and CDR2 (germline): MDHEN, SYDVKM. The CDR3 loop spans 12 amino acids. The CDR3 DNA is TGTGCCAGCAGTCCAACAGTTTATGGCTACACCTTC. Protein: CASSPTVYGYTF.

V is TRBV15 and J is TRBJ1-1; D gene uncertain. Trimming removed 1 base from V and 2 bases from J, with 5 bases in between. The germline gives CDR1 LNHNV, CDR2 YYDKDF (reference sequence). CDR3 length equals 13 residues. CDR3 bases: TGTGCCACCAGCAGAGCCCTTAACACTGAAGCTTTCTTT. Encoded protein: CATSRALNTEAFF.